This T cell receptor (beta chain) was identified during a study of shared clonotypes between healthy human individuals. Germline-derived CDR1 and CDR2 are SGHNT and YENEEA. The CDR3 has 13 residues. Trimming removed 3 bases from V and 2 bases from J, with 7 bases in between. Naive CD45RA+ and memory CD45RA-negative subsets were split from CD4+ cells. In the original processing: Because ImmunoSEQ provided only junction sequences with no quality scores, the filtering differed. Data came from immunoSEQ multiplex PCR; TCRdb stores just in-frame clones and leaves some out. V and J calls and clone size are copied from that table; D and trimming were computed from the DNA. The sample holds roughly 2.5 million clones, roughly nine tenths seen once. As regards this clone: Its specificity is unknown. The sample has other DNA sequences that encode this CDR3 too.

Findings and caveats of the study: Investigators collected only blood, and repertoires in tissues likely differ. Clonotype sharing among donors likely depends on sequencing depth.

Sequencing input: naive CD4+ T cells sorted from blood. Subset given: CD45RA+ positively selected. The chain is built from TRBV11-3 and TRBJ2-5; unclear D gene. The TCR comes from a man aged 18 to 35 in good health. Here the CDR3 reads CASSFGGQETQYF. DNA for the CDR3: TGTGCCAGCAGCTTCGGTGGGCAAGAGACCCAGTACTTC.